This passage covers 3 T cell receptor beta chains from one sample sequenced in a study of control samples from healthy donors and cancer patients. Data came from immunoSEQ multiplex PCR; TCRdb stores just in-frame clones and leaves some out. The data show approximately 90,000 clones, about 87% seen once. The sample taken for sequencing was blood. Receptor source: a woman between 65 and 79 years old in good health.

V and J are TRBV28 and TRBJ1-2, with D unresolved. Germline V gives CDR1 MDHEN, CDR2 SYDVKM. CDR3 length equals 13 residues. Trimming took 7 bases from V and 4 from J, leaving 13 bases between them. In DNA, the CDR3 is TGTGCCAGCACCACTCCTCGTGGCTATGGCTACACCTTC. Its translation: CASTTPRGYGYTF.

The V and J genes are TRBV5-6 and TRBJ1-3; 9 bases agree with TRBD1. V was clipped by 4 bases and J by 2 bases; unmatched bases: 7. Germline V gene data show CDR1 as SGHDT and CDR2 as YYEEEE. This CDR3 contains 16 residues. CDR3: CASSEAGTGTGNTIYF. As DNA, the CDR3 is TGTGCCAGCAGCGAAGCCGGGACAGGGACTGGAAACACCATATATTTT.

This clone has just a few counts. The CDR3 coding sequence is TGTGCCTGGGGGGGACAGGGAGGCGAGCAGTACTTC. It specifies CAWGGQGGEQYF. The genes are TRBV30 and TRBJ2-7; TRBD1 agrees at 9 bases. The CDR3 consists of 12 residues. Germline CDR1 and CDR2: GTSNPN and SVGIG (reference sequence). V dropped 5 bases and J dropped 6; count of bases not matched to a gene: 5.